The clone carrying this T cell receptor beta chain was recorded a few times. Its antigen is undetermined. The DNA ends 3 residues before the CDR3 does, and the rest of the CDR3 is filled in from the germline J gene. The data were obtained in a study of T cell clonality in common variable immunodeficiency. Overall study findings and caveats: Reportedly, TCR beta sequences from common variable immunodeficiency showed fewer deletions and N-nucleotide insertions.

Sequencing was performed with immunoSEQ multiplex PCR; in TCRdb, only in-frame clones are kept and a portion is missing. Recorded here are about 20,000 clones, with no singletons, and the ten leading clones hold under 3%. Germline V gives CDR1 SNHLY, CDR2 FYNNEI. The CDR3 runs 14 residues. The V and J ends lost 4 bases and 2 bases, in that order; junction bases with no gene match: 1. Specimen: peripheral blood mononuclear cells. This TCR was sampled from a human donor with common variable immunodeficiency. This chain joins TRBV2 and TRBJ2-3; TRBD2 matches at 9 bases. CDR3 amino acids: CASSGTSDTDTQYF. CDR3 bases read: TGTGCCAGCAGTGGGACTAGCGACACAGATACG.